This T cell receptor beta chain was identified during a study of blood T cell repertoires in COVID-19. Study-wide context: The cDNA or gDNA used as material had been derived from T cells, B-cell-depleted T cells, or PBMCs.

Cohorts were assigned according to the clinical history that participants reported. The authors' processing: Estimates of nucleated cell counts were drawn from the amplification of reference gene primers. Profiling relied on immunoSEQ multiplex PCR, and the TCRdb table lists in-frame clones only, not all of them. The V and J calls and the clone size are those of that table, but D and trimming were determined from the DNA. The sample yields around 85,000 clones, 80% to 90% seen once. Germline trimming cut 3 bases from V and 4 bases from J; bases unmatched to any gene: 12. Germline V lookup: CDR1 LNHDA, CDR2 SQIVND (reference sequence). The CDR3 extends over 16 amino acids.

The chain joins TRBV19 to TRBJ2-7; 7 positions match TRBD2. Source material: PBMCs or T cells enriched from blood (not recorded which). The sequence was obtained from a woman between 50 and 59 years old with acute COVID-19. The CDR3 here is CASSIGLVRGEYEQYF. CDR3 coding DNA: TGTGCCAGTAGTATTGGACTAGTCCGTGGAGAATACGAGCAGTACTTC. Supplemented by reference TRBV19 and TRBJ2-7, the full variable domain reads DGGITQSPKYLFRKEGQNVTLSCEQNLNHDAMYWYRQDPGQGLRLIYYSQIVNDFQKGDIAEGYSVSREKKESFPLTVTSAQKNPTAFYLCASSIGLVRGEYEQYFGPGTRLTVT.